The sample holds one count of the clone carrying this TCR beta chain. This specimen belongs to a study of blood T cell repertoires in COVID-19. On the study more broadly: From T cells, B-cell-depleted T cells, or PBMCs came the material, which was cDNA or gDNA.

The CDR3 is 13 residues long. V gave up 5 bases and J gave up 3 bases; unmatched junction bases: 7. CDR1 is GTSNPN, CDR2 SVGIG, per germline (reference sequence). In the original workflow: For nucleated cells, counts were estimated from reference gene primer amplification. The method was immunoSEQ multiplex PCR; TCRdb's version includes in-frame clones alone and lacks a portion of them. Clone size and V and J calls were adopted from that table, with D and trimming inferred from the DNA. This sample has approximately 200,000 clones, with about 85% found just once. This rearrangement joins TRBV30 to TRBJ2-7; 7 nucleotides agree with TRBD1. This clonotype was obtained from a man aged 25 to 45 with acute or convalescent COVID-19. The sample consisted of peripheral blood. The CDR3 sequence: CAWSLGTDYEQYF. CDR3 sequence (DNA): TGTGCCTGGTCCCTAGGGACAGACTACGAGCAGTACTTC.